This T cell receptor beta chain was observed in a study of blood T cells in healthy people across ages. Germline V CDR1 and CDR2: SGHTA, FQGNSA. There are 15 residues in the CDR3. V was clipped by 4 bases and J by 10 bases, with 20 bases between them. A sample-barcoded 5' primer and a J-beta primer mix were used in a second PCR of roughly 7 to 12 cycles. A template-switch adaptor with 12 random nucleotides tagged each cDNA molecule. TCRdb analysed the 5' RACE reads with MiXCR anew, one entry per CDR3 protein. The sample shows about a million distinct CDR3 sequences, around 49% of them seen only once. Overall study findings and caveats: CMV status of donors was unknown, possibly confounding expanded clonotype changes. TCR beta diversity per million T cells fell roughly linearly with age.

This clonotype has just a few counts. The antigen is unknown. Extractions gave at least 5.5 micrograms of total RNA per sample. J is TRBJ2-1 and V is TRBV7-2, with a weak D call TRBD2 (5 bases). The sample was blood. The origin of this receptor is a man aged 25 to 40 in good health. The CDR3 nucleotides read TGTGCCAGCAGCTACCGGAGGACTGGAACGAACGAGCAGTTCTTC. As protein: CASSYRRTGTNEQFF. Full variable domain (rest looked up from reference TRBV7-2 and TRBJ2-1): GAGVSQSPSNKVTEKGKDVELRCDPISGHTALYWYRQSLGQGLEFLIYFQGNSAPDKSGLPSDRFSAERTGGSVSTLTIQRTQQEDSAVYLCASSYRRTGTNEQFFGPGTRLTVL.